Listed below are T cell receptor beta chains from one sample, sequenced in a study of blood T cell repertoires in COVID-19. Repertoires were generated with immunoSEQ multiplex PCR, while TCRdb's copy carries only in-frame clones and drops some. The table lists some 150,000 clones, approximately 85% of them singletons. Sequences were obtained from peripheral blood. All receptors come from a human donor with acute or convalescent COVID-19. The donor label of this sample is uncertain. CDR3s include the opening cysteine and the closing phenylalanine or tryptophan. Fields, in order: V gene, D gene, J gene, clone size, CDR3 protein, CDR3 DNA. The D gene is left open where the match is weak. Clone size is given for some rows only: seen once, a few or many times, or a class if the clone is expanded.

TRBV7-6	TRBD1	TRBJ1-1	-	CASTMGQSYTEAFF	TGTGCCAGCACCATGGGACAGAGTTACACTGAAGCTTTCTTT
TRBV7-3	TRBD1	TRBJ2-3	once	CASSENRGGGTQYF	TGTGCCAGCAGCGAGAACAGGGGTGGGGGTACGCAGTATTTT
TRBV30	-	TRBJ1-1	few	CAWSQTMNTEAFF	TGTGCCTGGAGTCAGACTATGAACACTGAAGCTTTCTTT
TRBV6-5	-	TRBJ2-2	few	CASRRGFGAGELFF	-
TRBV7-2	-	TRBJ1-5	-	CASSPGLTGNQPQHF	TGTGCCAGCAGCCCGGGACTAACCGGCAATCAGCCCCAGCATTTT
TRBV24-1	TRBD1	TRBJ2-3	-	CATSDSQGVPDTQYF	TGTGCCACCAGTGATTCACAGGGGGTACCAGATACGCAGTATTTT
TRBV24-1	-	TRBJ1-2	-	CATSPGRGSRGYTF	TGTGCCACCAGTCCTGGGAGGGGATCTCGGGGCTACACCTTC
TRBV28	-	TRBJ1-1	-	CASSLRELNTEAFF	TGTGCCAGCAGTTTAAGGGAGTTGAACACTGAAGCTTTCTTT
TRBV10-3	-	TRBJ1-2	-	CAISDIVLGQGYYGYTF	TGTGCCATCAGTGATATAGTATTGGGGCAGGGGTACTATGGCTACACCTTC
TRBV3-1/TRBV3-2	TRBD1	TRBJ1-3	-	CASSQGQGTGGNTIYF	TGTGCCAGCAGCCAGGGACAGGGAACAGGTGGAAACACCATATATTTT
TRBV27	TRBD1	TRBJ2-5	-	CASSLDREARETQYF	TGTGCCAGCAGTTTAGACAGGGAAGCCAGGGAGACCCAGTACTTC
TRBV11-2	-	TRBJ1-2	few	CASSLVRGPYGYTF	TGTGCCAGCAGCTTAGTGCGGGGCCCTTATGGCTACACCTTC
TRBV5-1	-	TRBJ1-1	-	CASSLAAGANTEAFF	TGCGCCAGCAGCTTGGCTGCAGGGGCGAACACTGAAGCTTTCTTT
TRBV5-4	-	TRBJ1-1	-	CASSLEGVFTGEAFF	TGTGCCAGCAGCTTGGAGGGGGTATTCACAGGGGAAGCTTTCTTT
TRBV6-2/TRBV6-3	-	TRBJ1-1	-	CASSAHYGDTEAFF	TGTGCCAGCAGTGCCCACTACGGGGACACTGAAGCTTTCTTT
TRBV30	-	TRBJ1-4	-	CAWSRRVNEKLFF	TGTGCCTGGAGTAGGAGGGTTAATGAAAAACTGTTTTTT
TRBV4-3	-	TRBJ1-2	-	CASSPGGSLVYGYTF	TGCGCCAGCAGCCCGGGGGGATCTCTCGTCTATGGCTACACCTTC
TRBV7-2	TRBD2	TRBJ2-1	-	CASSPTSGDYNEQFF	TGTGCCAGCAGCCCGACTAGCGGTGACTACAATGAGCAGTTCTTC
TRBV5-1	-	TRBJ1-5	few	CASSLDSISNQPQHF	TGCGCCAGCAGCTTGGACAGTATTAGCAATCAGCCCCAGCATTTT
TRBV10-3	TRBD1	TRBJ1-4	-	CAISQTSGTGGEKLFF	TGTGCCATCAGTCAAACCTCCGGGACAGGGGGTGAAAAACTGTTTTTT
TRBV9	-	TRBJ1-3	-	CASSFGQFSGNTIYF	TGTGCCAGCAGTTTTGGACAGTTCTCTGGAAACACCATATATTTT
TRBV7-8	-	TRBJ2-2	-	CASSSRAGSGGELFF	TGTGCCAGCAGCTCGCGGGCCGGGAGCGGTGGGGAGCTGTTTTTT
TRBV28	-	TRBJ2-4	-	CASSYLLAKNIQYF	TGTGCCAGCAGTTATCTACTAGCCAAAAACATTCAGTACTTC
TRBV7-9	-	TRBJ1-2	-	CASSGPGSYGYTF	TGTGCCAGCAGCGGCCCAGGCAGCTATGGCTACACCTTC
TRBV10-3	-	TRBJ1-1	-	CAISERGGEMNTEAFF	TGTGCCATCAGTGAGCGGGGGGGGGAGATGAACACTGAAGCTTTCTTT
TRBV28	TRBD2	TRBJ2-4	-	CASSSRGGRAKNIQYF	TGTGCCAGCAGTTCCCGGGGGGGGCGAGCCAAAAACATTCAGTACTTC
TRBV3-1/TRBV3-2	TRBD2	TRBJ2-1	-	CASSQGYSGSYNEQFF	TGTGCCAGCAGCCAAGGGTACAGCGGGAGCTACAATGAGCAGTTCTTC
TRBV7-2	-	TRBJ1-1	-	CASSLFIGSGTEAFF	TGTGCCAGCAGCTTATTCATTGGGTCGGGCACTGAAGCTTTCTTT
TRBV5-1	-	TRBJ2-3	-	CASSQGDGRSTDTQYF	TGCGCCAGTTCCCAGGGAGACGGGAGAAGCACAGATACGCAGTATTTT
TRBV21-1	-	TRBJ1-1	few	CASSKALKLGQDNTEAFF	TGTGCCAGCAGCAAAGCCCTCAAACTTGGACAGGACAACACTGAAGCTTTCTTT
TRBV6-5	-	TRBJ1-6	-	CASSYSSRAYNSPLHF	TGTGCCAGCAGTTACTCGAGCAGGGCTTATAATTCACCCCTCCACTTT
TRBV6-1	-	TRBJ1-5	-	CASSEQGGNQPQHF	TGTGCCAGCAGTGAACAGGGTGGCAATCAGCCCCAGCATTTT
TRBV24-1	-	TRBJ2-5	-	CATSGGGGSLETQYF	TGTGCCACCAGTGGAGGGGGGGGAAGTTTGGAGACCCAGTACTTC
TRBV6-5	-	TRBJ1-2	-	CASSYARRGDHGYTF	TGTGCCAGCAGTTACGCCCGACGCGGGGACCATGGCTACACCTTC
TRBV6-1	-	TRBJ2-7	-	CASSESHRAYEQYF	TGTGCCAGCAGTGAATCCCACCGCGCTTACGAGCAGTACTTC
TRBV19	-	TRBJ1-4	-	CATSGRLGEKLFF	TGTGCCACTTCCGGGAGGCTCGGTGAAAAACTGTTTTTT
TRBV10-3	-	TRBJ1-2	once	CAISEPTTGLYGYTF	TGTGCCATCAGTGAGCCAACAACAGGGCTCTATGGCTACACCTTC
TRBV25-1	-	TRBJ1-5	once	CASSDLDSHQPQHF	TGTGCCAGCAGTGATCTGGACTCCCATCAGCCCCAGCATTTT
TRBV18	-	TRBJ2-1	few	CASSPESYNEQFF	TGTGCCAGCTCACCGGAGTCCTACAATGAGCAGTTCTTC
TRBV6-5	TRBD1	TRBJ1-5	-	CASSDRGLQPQHF	TGTGCCAGCAGCGACAGGGGGCTTCAGCCCCAGCATTTT
TRBV11-1	-	TRBJ1-2	-	CASSQTDQRYTF	TGTGCCAGCAGCCAGACAGATCAGCGCTACACCTTC
TRBV4-2	-	TRBJ1-4	-	CASSRAGATNEKLFF	TGTGCCAGCAGCAGGGCGGGGGCAACTAATGAAAAACTGTTTTTT
TRBV12-3/TRBV12-4	-	TRBJ1-1	-	CASSETDEAFF	TGTGCCAGCAGTGAGACAGATGAAGCTTTCTTT